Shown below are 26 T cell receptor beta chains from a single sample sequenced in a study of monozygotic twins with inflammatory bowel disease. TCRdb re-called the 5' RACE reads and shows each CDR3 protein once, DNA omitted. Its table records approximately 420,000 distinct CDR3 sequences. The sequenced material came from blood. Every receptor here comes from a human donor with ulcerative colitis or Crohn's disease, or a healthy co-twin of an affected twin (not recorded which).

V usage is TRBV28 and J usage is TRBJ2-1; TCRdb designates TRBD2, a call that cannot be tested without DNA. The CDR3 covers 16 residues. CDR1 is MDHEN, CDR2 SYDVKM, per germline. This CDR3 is CASSPTRTAQYNELFF. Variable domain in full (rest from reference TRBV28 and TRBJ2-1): DVKVTQSSRYLVKRTGEKVFLECVQDMDHENMFWYRQDPGLGLRLIYFSYDVKMKEKGDIPEGYSVSREKKERFSLILESASTNQTSMYLCASSPTRTAQYNELFFGPGTRLTVL.

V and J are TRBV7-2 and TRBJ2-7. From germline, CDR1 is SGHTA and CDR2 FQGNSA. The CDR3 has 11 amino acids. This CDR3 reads CASSSPNEQYF.

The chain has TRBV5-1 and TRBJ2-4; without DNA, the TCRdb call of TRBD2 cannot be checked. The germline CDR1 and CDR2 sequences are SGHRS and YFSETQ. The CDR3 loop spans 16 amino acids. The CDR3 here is CASSFRRGPPENIQYF.

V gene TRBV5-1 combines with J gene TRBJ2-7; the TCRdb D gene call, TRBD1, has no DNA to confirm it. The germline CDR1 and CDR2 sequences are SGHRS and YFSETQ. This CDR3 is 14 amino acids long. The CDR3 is CASYPAAGSHEQYF.

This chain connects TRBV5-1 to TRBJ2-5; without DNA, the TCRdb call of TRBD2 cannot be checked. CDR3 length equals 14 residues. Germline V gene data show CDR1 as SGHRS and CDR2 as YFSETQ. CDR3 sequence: CASSRPSSAETQYF.

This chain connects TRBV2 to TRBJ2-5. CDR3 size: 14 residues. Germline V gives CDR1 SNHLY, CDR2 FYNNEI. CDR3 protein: CASRERWLLETQYF.

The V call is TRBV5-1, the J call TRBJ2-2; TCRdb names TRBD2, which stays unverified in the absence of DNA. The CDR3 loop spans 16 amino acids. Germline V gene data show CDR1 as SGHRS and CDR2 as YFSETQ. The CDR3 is CASSLIAGAHTGELFF.

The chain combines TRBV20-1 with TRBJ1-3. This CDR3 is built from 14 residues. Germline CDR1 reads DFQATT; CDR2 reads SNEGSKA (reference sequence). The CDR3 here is CSASSLSSGNTIYF.

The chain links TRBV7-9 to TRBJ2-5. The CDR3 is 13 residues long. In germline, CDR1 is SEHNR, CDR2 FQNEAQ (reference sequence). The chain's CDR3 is CASGEGYQETQYF.

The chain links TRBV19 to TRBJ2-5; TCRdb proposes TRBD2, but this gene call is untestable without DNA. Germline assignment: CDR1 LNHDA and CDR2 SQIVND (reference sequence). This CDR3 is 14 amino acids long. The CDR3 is CASSMEGLRETQYF.

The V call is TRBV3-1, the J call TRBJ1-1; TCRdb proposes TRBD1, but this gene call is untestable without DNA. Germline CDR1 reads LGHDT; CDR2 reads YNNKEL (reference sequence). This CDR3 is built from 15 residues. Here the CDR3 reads CASAQPGTVNTEAFF.

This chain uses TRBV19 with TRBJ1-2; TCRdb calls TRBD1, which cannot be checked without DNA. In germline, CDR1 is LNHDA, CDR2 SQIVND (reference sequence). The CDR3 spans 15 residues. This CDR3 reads CASSSGHRGNHGYTF.

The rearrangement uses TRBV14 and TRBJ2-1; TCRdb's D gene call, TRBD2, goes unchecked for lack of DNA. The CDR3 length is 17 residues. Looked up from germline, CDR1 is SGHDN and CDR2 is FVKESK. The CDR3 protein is CASSPRTSGRASNEQFF. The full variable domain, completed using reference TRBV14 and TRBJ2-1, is EAGVTQFPSHSVIEKGQTVTLRCDPISGHDNLYWYRRVMGKEIKFLLHFVKESKQDESGMPNNRFLAERTGGTYSTLKVQPAELEDSGVYFCASSPRTSGRASNEQFFGPGTRLTVL.

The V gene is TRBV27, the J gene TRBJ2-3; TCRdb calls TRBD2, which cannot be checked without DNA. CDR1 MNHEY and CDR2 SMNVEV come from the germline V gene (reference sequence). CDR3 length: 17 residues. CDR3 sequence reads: CASSGLAGAFSTDTQYF.

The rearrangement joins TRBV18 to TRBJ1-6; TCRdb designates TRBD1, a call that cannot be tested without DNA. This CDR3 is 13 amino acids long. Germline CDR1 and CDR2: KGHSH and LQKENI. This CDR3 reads CASYGQGGSPLHF.

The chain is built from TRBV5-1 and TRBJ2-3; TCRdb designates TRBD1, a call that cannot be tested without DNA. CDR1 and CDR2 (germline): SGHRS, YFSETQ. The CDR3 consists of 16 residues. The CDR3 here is CASSLGGPQRADTQYF.

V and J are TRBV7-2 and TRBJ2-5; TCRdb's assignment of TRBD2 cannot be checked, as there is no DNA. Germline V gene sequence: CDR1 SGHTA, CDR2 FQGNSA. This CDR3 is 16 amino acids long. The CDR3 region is CASSLRASGRQETQYF.

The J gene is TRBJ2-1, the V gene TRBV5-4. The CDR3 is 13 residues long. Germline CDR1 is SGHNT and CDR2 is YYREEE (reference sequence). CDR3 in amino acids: CASSFSNYNEQFF. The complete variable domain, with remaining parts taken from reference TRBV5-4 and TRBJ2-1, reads ETGVTQSPTHLIKTRGQQVTLRCSSQSGHNTVSWYQQALGQGPQFIFQYYREEENGRGNFPPRFSGLQFPNYSSELNVNALELDDSALYLCASSFSNYNEQFFGPGTRLTVL.

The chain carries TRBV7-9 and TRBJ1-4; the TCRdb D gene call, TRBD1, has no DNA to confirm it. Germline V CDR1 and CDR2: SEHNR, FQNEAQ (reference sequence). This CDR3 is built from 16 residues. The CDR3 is CASSPTPGQGDEKLFF.

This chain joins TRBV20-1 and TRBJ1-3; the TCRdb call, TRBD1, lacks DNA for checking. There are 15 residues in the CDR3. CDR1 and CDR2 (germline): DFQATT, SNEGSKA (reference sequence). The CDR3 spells CSARDHGGTGNTIYF.

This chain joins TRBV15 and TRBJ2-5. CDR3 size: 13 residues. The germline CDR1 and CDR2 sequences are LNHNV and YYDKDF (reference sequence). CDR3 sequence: CATSRGWQETQYF.

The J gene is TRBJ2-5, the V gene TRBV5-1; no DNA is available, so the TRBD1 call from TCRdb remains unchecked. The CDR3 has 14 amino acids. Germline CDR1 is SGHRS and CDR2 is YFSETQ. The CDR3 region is CASSFLQGSETQYF. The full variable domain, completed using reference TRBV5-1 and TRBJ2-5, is KAGVTQTPRYLIKTRGQQVTLSCSPISGHRSVSWYQQTPGQGLQFLFEYFSETQRNKGNFPGRFSGRQFSNSRSEMNVSTLELGDSALYLCASSFLQGSETQYFGPGTRLLVL.

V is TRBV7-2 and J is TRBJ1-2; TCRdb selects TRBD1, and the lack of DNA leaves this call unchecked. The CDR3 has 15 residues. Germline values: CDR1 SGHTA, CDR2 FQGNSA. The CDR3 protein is CASSKTGVDAYGYTF.

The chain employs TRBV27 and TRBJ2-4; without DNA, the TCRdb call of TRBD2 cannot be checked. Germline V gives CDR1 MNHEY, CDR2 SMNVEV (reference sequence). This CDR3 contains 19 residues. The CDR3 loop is CASSFVGLAGVGPQNIQYF.

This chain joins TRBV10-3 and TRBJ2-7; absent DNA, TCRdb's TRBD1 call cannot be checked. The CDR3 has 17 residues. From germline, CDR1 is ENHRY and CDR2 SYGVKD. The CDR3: CAISEPLETGRDYEQYF.

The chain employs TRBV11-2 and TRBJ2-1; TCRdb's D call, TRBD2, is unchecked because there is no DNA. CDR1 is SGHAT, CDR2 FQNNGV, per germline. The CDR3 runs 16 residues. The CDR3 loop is CASSLGVGGSLDEQFF.